These 20 T cell receptor beta chains were sequenced from one sample in a study of blood T cell repertoires in COVID-19. The protocol was immunoSEQ multiplex PCR, while the TCRdb copy is restricted to in-frame clones and leaves out a portion. The sample contains some 300,000 clones, approximately 90% of which appear only once. The material sequenced was PBMCs or T cells enriched from blood (not recorded which). Receptor source: a woman between 55 and 75 years old in a cohort exposed to, infected with or recovered from COVID-19 (not recorded which).

V usage is TRBV9 and J usage is TRBJ2-2; possibly TRBD2 for D (6 bases). The CDR3 is 14 residues long. Trimming left V 0 bases short and J 8 bases short, with 11 bases between. Looked up from germline, CDR1 is SGDLS and CDR2 is YYNGEE. CDR3: CASSVASEVGELFF. CDR3 DNA sequence: TGTGCCAGCAGCGTAGCTAGCGAGGTGGGGGAGCTGTTTTTT.

The gene calls are TRBV7-2 and TRBJ2-7; 8 nucleotides line up with TRBD1. The V segment lost 1 base and the J segment 2 bases; nucleotides outside the gene matches: 1. The CDR3 has 14 residues. In germline, CDR1 is SGHTA, CDR2 FQGNSA. CDR3 DNA sequence: TGTGCCAGCAGCTTAGACAGGGGGACCTACGAGCAGTACTTC. It specifies CASSLDRGTYEQYF.

CDR3 nucleotides: TGTGCCAGCAGCTTACGCGAGTCCTCCTCCTACGAGCAGTACTTC. It is translated as CASSLRESSSYEQYF. The gene calls are TRBV7-2 and TRBJ2-7; D unresolved. The CDR3 is made up of 15 amino acids. The V end was cut by 2 bases, the J end by 0 bases, with 11 bases between. Germline lookup yields CDR1 SGHTA and CDR2 FQGNSA.

The rearrangement links TRBV24-1 to TRBJ2-1; 9 nucleotides align to TRBD2. The CDR3 contains 16 residues. After removal of 3 bases from V and 3 bases from J, the junction contained 5 bases not matched to a gene. Germline lookup yields CDR1 KGHDR and CDR2 SFDVKD. The CDR3 coding sequence is TGTGCCACCAGTGATCGGACTAGCGCCCACTACAATGAGCAGTTCTTC. Residues: CATSDRTSAHYNEQFF.

This clone was seen only a few times. This chain joins TRBV2 and TRBJ1-1; maybe TRBD1 (5 bases). Trimming pared 6 bases from V and 0 bases from J, leaving 14 bases between. CDR1 SNHLY and CDR2 FYNNEI come from the germline V gene. The CDR3 extends over 15 amino acids. DNA for the CDR3: TGTGCCAGCAGACTACAGACAGCCTTGAACACTGAAGCTTTCTTT. Residues: CASRLQTALNTEAFF.

The J gene is TRBJ1-6, the V gene TRBV5-1; D unresolved. CDR3 length equals 17 residues. Germline V gene sequence: CDR1 SGHRS, CDR2 YFSETQ. Trimming shortened V by 0 bases and J by 0 bases, and 10 bases separated the two germline ends. The CDR3 DNA reads TGCGCCAGCAGCTTGGACAGTCTAAGCTCCTATAATTCACCCCTCCACTTT. Residues: CASSLDSLSSYNSPLHF. Filled out from reference TRBV5-1 and TRBJ1-6, the complete variable domain reads KAGVTQTPRYLIKTRGQQVTLSCSPISGHRSVSWYQQTPGQGLQFLFEYFSETQRNKGNFPGRFSGRQFSNSRSEMNVSTLELGDSALYLCASSLDSLSSYNSPLHFGNGTRLTVT.

The CDR3: CATRTTTGSSGNTIYF. The CDR3 nucleotides read TGTGCCACCAGGACCACGACAGGGAGCTCTGGAAACACCATATATTTT. The genes are TRBV15 and TRBJ1-3, with 7 nucleotides matching TRBD1. The CDR3 totals 16 residues. V lost 6 bases, J lost 0 bases, and 8 bases stayed unmatched. Per germline, CDR1 LNHNV and CDR2 YYDKDF (reference sequence).

The CDR3 loop reads CASSLGQVGTNYGYTF. The CDR3 nucleotides read TGCGCCAGCAGCCTGGGGCAGGTCGGCACTAACTATGGCTACACCTTC. The chain combines TRBV5-1 with TRBJ1-2; perhaps TRBD1 as D (5 bases). The CDR3 loop spans 16 amino acids. Per the germline V gene, CDR1 is SGHRS and CDR2 is YFSETQ. V was clipped by 4 bases and J by 0 bases, with 16 bases between them.

This clone is a singleton in its sample. The V and J genes are TRBV19 and TRBJ2-7; 7 bases match TRBD1. Germline CDR1 LNHDA, CDR2 SQIVND (reference sequence). The CDR3 runs 15 residues. The V and J ends lost 5 bases and 0 bases, in that order; junction bases with no gene match: 7. The CDR3 DNA reads as TGTGCCAGTAGTGTCGACAGGGCGAGCTCCTACGAGCAGTACTTC. It specifies CASSVDRASSYEQYF.

The chain is built from TRBV6-5 and TRBJ1-1, with 7 bases lining up with TRBD1. Germline V gene sequence: CDR1 MNHEY, CDR2 SVGAGI. The CDR3 contains 13 residues. The trim removed 6 bases at V and 7 bases at J, leaving 8 bases unmatched. The CDR3 spells CASRETGSNEAFF. CDR3 nucleotide sequence: TGTGCCAGCAGGGAGACAGGGTCGAATGAAGCTTTCTTT.

This clone occurred a few times. The V and J genes are TRBV28 and TRBJ1-2, with D possibly being TRBD1 (6 bases). In germline, CDR1 is MDHEN, CDR2 SYDVKM. The CDR3 length is 15 residues. The V and J ends lost 4 bases and 4 bases respectively, with 16 bases between them. The CDR3 spells CASSSPTGLFYGYTF. The CDR3 DNA reads TGTGCCAGCAGTTCCCCGACAGGCCTATTCTATGGCTACACCTTC.

The sample holds one count of this clone. The chain uses TRBV11-2 and TRBJ2-1; D is possibly TRBD2 (5 bases). Germline V lookup: CDR1 SGHAT, CDR2 FQNNGV. This CDR3 region has 15 residues. V was pared by 2 bases and J by 5 bases, with 13 bases between. The CDR3 nucleotides are TGTGCCAGCAGCTTACAGACTATGAGGAACAATGAGCAGTTCTTC. Its protein product is CASSLQTMRNNEQFF.

This clone has just a few counts. The rearrangement joins TRBV7-2 to TRBJ2-7; 16 bases map to TRBD2. The germline gives CDR1 SGHTA, CDR2 FQGNSA. There are 19 residues in the CDR3. V shed 5 bases, J shed 6 bases, and the junction held 16 bases outside the gene matches. As DNA, the CDR3 is TGTGCCAGCAGCCCCCAGGGTCCCGGGACTAGCGGGAGGGCTGCCGAGCAGTACTTC. This gives the protein CASSPQGPGTSGRAAEQYF.

V gene TRBV6-5 combines with J gene TRBJ1-2; D call uncertain. The germline V and J ends were trimmed by 5 bases and 4 bases, with 8 bases remaining between them. CDR1 and CDR2 from the germline V gene are MNHEY and SVGAGI. This CDR3 comprises 12 residues. The CDR3: CASSTAGYGYTF. The CDR3 DNA follows: TGTGCCAGCAGTACCGCGGGCTATGGCTACACCTTC.

The V call is TRBV25-1, the J call TRBJ2-6, with D hard to call. The CDR3 contains 16 residues. The germline V gene encodes CDR1 MGHDK and CDR2 SYGVNS. Trimming took off 2 bases at V and 2 bases at J, with 10 bases between the two ends. CDR3 amino acids: CASSEAEATGANVLTF. The CDR3 DNA is TGTGCCAGCAGTGAAGCGGAAGCTACTGGGGCCAACGTCCTGACTTTC.

The CDR3 region has the DNA TGTGCCAGCAGCCTCTGGACTAGCGGGGCTAGCACAGATACGCAGTATTTT. This sequence encodes CASSLWTSGASTDTQYF. The chain combines TRBV7-2 with TRBJ2-3; 12 nucleotides align to TRBD2. Germline V CDR1 and CDR2: SGHTA, FQGNSA. J gave up 0 bases and V 5 bases, and 6 bases lay outside the gene matches. This CDR3 has 17 residues. The whole variable domain, filled in from reference TRBV7-2 and TRBJ2-3, reads GAGVSQSPSNKVTEKGKDVELRCDPISGHTALYWYRQSLGQGLEFLIYFQGNSAPDKSGLPSDRFSAERTGGSVSTLTIQRTQQEDSAVYLCASSLWTSGASTDTQYFGPGTRLTVL.

This clone has only one observation. The rearrangement uses TRBV7-9 and TRBJ1-2; TRBD1 matches 7 bases. This CDR3 is 14 amino acids long. V dropped 3 bases and J dropped 7; count of bases not matched to a gene: 8. CDR1 and CDR2 (germline): SEHNR, FQNEAQ (reference sequence). In DNA, the CDR3 is TGTGCCAGCAGCTTTGGAGAGGGGGCTGGTGGCTACACCTTC. Protein sequence: CASSFGEGAGGYTF.

V usage is TRBV9 and J usage is TRBJ2-6, with D possibly matching TRBD1 (5 bases). The CDR3 extends over 15 amino acids. The germline V gene encodes CDR1 SGDLS and CDR2 YYNGEE. Between the trimmed V and J ends, which lost 0 bases and 4 bases, there was a span of 8 bases. CDR3: CASSVETAGANVLTF. The DNA of the CDR3 is TGTGCCAGCAGCGTAGAGACAGCCGGGGCCAACGTCCTGACTTTC.

This clone occurred a few times. J is TRBJ2-1 and V is TRBV2; D uncertain. V was shortened by 1 base and J by 9 bases, with 7 bases between the two germline ends. The CDR3 sequence is 12 residues long. Germline loops: CDR1 SNHLY, CDR2 FYNNEI. The CDR3 loop reads CASSEDGPEQFF. In nucleotides, the CDR3 is TGTGCCAGCAGTGAAGATGGCCCTGAGCAGTTCTTC.

V gene TRBV9 combines with J gene TRBJ1-6; D is unresolved. The CDR3 is 14 residues long. V was trimmed by 3 bases and J by 9 bases, leaving 13 bases between them. Germline assignment: CDR1 SGDLS and CDR2 YYNGEE. The CDR3: CASSALLSGSPLHF. The CDR3 DNA reads as TGTGCCAGCAGCGCCCTCCTAAGCGGTTCACCCCTCCACTTT.